Listed below are T cell receptor beta chains from one sample, sequenced in a study of blood T cells in healthy people across ages. Via MiXCR, TCRdb re-called the 5' RACE reads, giving one row per CDR3 protein. This sample has roughly 800,000 distinct CDR3 sequences, with under 30% found just once. A further study also used this sample, focusing on T cells of mothers and their children.

The specimen sequenced was blood. The receptors were sampled from a boy aged 5-17 years in good health. CDR3s leave out the opening cysteine and the closing phenylalanine or tryptophan.

>TRBV29-1
SVVTREMNTEAF
>TRBV25-1
ASIPGQEADTQY
>TRBV27
ASSLFGGGIEKLF
>TRBV6-1
ASSNRGTTEAF
>TRBV5-7
ASSFDRDSSKL
>TRBV30
AWRFAGANVLT
>TRBV4-2
ASSQTSGGAKQGAKNIQY
>TRBV6-2/TRBV6-3
ASRHGYETYEQY
>TRBV9
ASSPGGGHYNEQF
>TRBV20-1
SAKAPSGGSPSGANVLT
>TRBV6-5
ASSYWQILAGDQETQY
>TRBV11-1
ASTTAGANSYNEQF
>TRBV6-2/TRBV6-3
ASSYLAGGTYEQY
>TRBV9
ASSPPRGGQETQY
>TRBV20-1
SARDWGGGGQEAQY
>TRBV6-2/TRBV6-3
ASAYRGLSYEQY
>TRBV2
ASSDRQESLPWDTAYNSPLH
>TRBV14
ASMGAGGFHTEAF
>TRBV10-3
AISESWVGSSYNEQF
>TRBV29-1
SVERQGGEKLF
>TRBV20-1
SARIPGQGHTGELF
>TRBV12-3/TRBV12-4
ASSLGAPQETQY
>TRBV20-1
SATLAGVTDTQY
>TRBV24-1
ATSDPLTGTYNEQF
>TRBV5-1
ASSLDRGREQY
>TRBV7-2
ASSLGSGGQETQY
>TRBV6-2/TRBV6-3
ASSYLVGLATGELF
>TRBV9
ASSVGESNQPQH
>TRBV6-7
ASSRDRDTNYGYT
>TRBV6-5
ASSYGTEAFRAGELF
>TRBV10-3
AISVKRGTPSYEQY
>TRBV20-1
SAREGLNGYT
>TRBV24-1
ATSDLGLAGSYEQY
>TRBV15
ATSRDLGSETQY
>TRBV7-9
ASSLGVRGRNSGANVLT
>TRBV29-1
SVVERGHQPQH
>TRBV7-9
ASSLEPGTPFH
>TRBV12-3/TRBV12-4
ASSGSGLITSGNTIY
>TRBV18
ASSPGVVGSYERY
>TRBV10-3
AISEQGNYEQY
>TRBV29-1
SVLDRSYGYT
>TRBV12-3/TRBV12-4
ASGTGLPYEQY
>TRBV5-5
ASSFSVTYMNTEAF
>TRBV25-1
ASSDRGSGSYNEQF
>TRBV12-5
ASGSSYIGQGENEQF
>TRBV20-1
SARVAGGLIGGDTQY